The following is a TCR beta chain sequence with its context. Its matching antigen is unknown. This sample is part of a study of cytotoxic CD8 clonotypes in ibrutinib-treated CLL. Study at large: After a median around 13 months on treatment (6 to 36), response samples were drawn.

V lost 0 bases to trimming and J lost 11 bases, with 16 bases between them. Germline CDR1 reads MGHRA; CDR2 reads YSYEKL. The CDR3 covers 14 residues. Study-wide findings and caveats: Clonality was higher at baseline than in age-matched healthy donors and tracked circulating CD8+ T-cell counts.

The protocol was immunoSEQ multiplex PCR, while the TCRdb copy is restricted to in-frame clones and leaves out a portion. The repertoire has around 33,000 clones, approximately 45% of them found once; the top ten carry about 20%. The TCR comes from a human donor with chronic lymphocytic leukemia. The material was PBMCs, obtained before ibrutinib treatment. The rearrangement joins TRBV4-1 to TRBJ1-1, with a possible D match to TRBD1 (5 bases). CDR3 DNA sequence: TGCGCCAGCAGCCAAGAGATCGCAGGGTGGTTCGCTTTCTTT. This sequence encodes CASSQEIAGWFAFF.